Sequencing of this TCR beta chain was carried out in a study of blood T cell repertoires in COVID-19. Study background: Spain, Italy and the United States supplied samples that represented acute and convalescent COVID-19. T cells, B-cell-depleted T cells, or PBMCs supplied cDNA or gDNA.

Trimming pared 0 bases from V and 1 base from J, leaving 3 bases between. This CDR3 is 13 amino acids long. Germline V gene sequence: CDR1 SGHDT, CDR2 YYEEEE. How the authors handled the data: Amplified reference gene primers provided the basis for estimating nucleated cell counts. TCRdb keeps only in-frame clones here, not all; method: immunoSEQ multiplex PCR. V and J calls and clone size are as listed in that table; D and trimming were resolved from the DNA. The sample consists of roughly 200,000 clones, roughly 90% of them appearing once. A single count supports this clone. The rearrangement links TRBV5-6 to TRBJ2-3; D is undetermined. The TCR originated in an older man with acute or convalescent COVID-19. Input material: peripheral blood. CDR3 sequence (DNA): TGTGCCAGCAGCTTGGGAGGCACAGATACGCAGTATTTT. This gives the protein CASSLGGTDTQYF.